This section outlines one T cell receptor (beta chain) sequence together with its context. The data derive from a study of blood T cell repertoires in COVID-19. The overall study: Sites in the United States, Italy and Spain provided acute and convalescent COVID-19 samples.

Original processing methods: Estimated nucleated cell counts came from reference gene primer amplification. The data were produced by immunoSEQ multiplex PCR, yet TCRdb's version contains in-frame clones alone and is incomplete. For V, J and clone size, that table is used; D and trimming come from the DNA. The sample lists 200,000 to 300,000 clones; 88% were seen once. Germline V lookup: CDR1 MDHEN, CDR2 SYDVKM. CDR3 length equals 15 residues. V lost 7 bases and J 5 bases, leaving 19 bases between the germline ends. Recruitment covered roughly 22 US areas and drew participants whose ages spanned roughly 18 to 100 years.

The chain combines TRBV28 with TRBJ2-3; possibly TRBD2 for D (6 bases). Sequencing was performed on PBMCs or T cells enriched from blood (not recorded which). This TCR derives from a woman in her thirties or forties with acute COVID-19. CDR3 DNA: TGTGCCAGCAACCCGCGGGCGGGAAGGGGAGATACGCAGTATTTT. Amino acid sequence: CASNPRAGRGDTQYF.